This note documents a single T cell receptor beta chain sequence. Every diagnosis used clinical symptoms, serum thyroxine and TRAb, thyroid ultrasound and orbital computed tomography. This sample is drawn from a study of T cells in Graves' hyperthyroidism and ophthalmopathy. Amplified TCR beta CDR3 regions derived from RNA transcripts. The TCR CDR3 was amplified in a first-round RT-PCR using the HTBI primer set. TCRdb reprocessed the multiplex PCR reads with MiXCR, giving one entry per CDR3 protein. The profile covers about half a million distinct CDR3 sequences, with approximately 22% appearing a single time and under 55% taken by the ten largest. Germline CDR1 reads DFQATT; CDR2 reads SNEGSKA (reference sequence). The V and J ends lost 3 bases and 0 bases respectively, with 5 bases between them. The CDR3 runs 12 residues.

The sample taken for sequencing was blood. This sequence joins TRBV20-1 and TRBJ2-5; D is undetermined. The TCR sequence derives from a woman in her 70s with Graves' ophthalmopathy. CDR3 protein: CSASQDQETQYF. In nucleotides, the CDR3 is TGCAGTGCTAGCCAGGACCAAGAGACCCAGTACTTC.